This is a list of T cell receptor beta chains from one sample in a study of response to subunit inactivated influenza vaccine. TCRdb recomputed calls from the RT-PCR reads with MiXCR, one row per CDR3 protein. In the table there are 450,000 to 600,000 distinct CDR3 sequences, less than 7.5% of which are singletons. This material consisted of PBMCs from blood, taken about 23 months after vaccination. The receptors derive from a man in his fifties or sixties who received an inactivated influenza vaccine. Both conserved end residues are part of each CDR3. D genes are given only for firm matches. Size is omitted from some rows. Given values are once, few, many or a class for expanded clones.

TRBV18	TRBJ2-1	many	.	CASSPGTSNEQFF	TGTGCCAGCTCACCCGGGACGTCCAATGAGCAGTTCTTC
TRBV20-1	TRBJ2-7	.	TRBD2	CSAVAGPPYEQYF	TGCAGTGCTGTAGCGGGCCCGCCCTACGAGCAGTACTTC
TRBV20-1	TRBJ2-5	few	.	CSTTQETQYF	TGCAGTACCACCCAAGAGACCCAGTACTTC
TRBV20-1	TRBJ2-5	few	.	CSASQGYIETQYF	TGCAGTGCTAGCCAGGGGTACATAGAGACCCAGTACTTC
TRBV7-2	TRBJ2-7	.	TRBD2	CASSLGLADPYEQYF	TGTGCCAGCAGCTTGGGACTAGCGGACCCCTACGAGCAGTACTTC
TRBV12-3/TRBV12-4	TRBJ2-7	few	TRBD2	CASRPGTSGNYEQYF	TGTGCCAGCAGACCAGGGACTAGCGGGAACTACGAGCAGTACTTC
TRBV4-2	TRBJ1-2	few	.	CASSQEEGRTGGYTF	TGTGCCAGCAGCCAAGAGGAGGGGAGAACGGGGGGCTACACCTTC
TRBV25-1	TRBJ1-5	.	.	CASSDVGDQPQHF	TGTGCCAGCAGTGACGTGGGTGATCAGCCCCAGCATTTT
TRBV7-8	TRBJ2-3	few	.	CASSRNPGQMSTDTQYF	TGTGCCAGCAGCCGAAACCCGGGGCAGATGAGCACAGATACGCAGTATTTT
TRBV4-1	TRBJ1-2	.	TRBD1	CASSQEPGTVDGYTF	TGCGCCAGCAGCCAAGAGCCCGGGACAGTAGATGGCTACACCTTC
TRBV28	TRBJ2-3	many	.	CASSPPPRKTDTQYF	TGTGCCAGCAGTCCCCCCCCTAGGAAAACAGATACGCAGTATTTT
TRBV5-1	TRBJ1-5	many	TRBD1	CASSPGTGVSNQPQHF	TGTGCCAGCAGTCCGGGGACAGGGGTTAGCAATCAGCCCCAGCATTTT
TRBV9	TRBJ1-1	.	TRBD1	CASSDASTRGRGAFF	TGTGCCAGCAGCGACGCTTCAACGAGGGGCAGGGGGGCTTTCTTT
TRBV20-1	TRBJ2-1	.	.	CSARDGSSYNEQFF	TGCAGTGCTAGAGACGGGAGTTCCTACAATGAGCAGTTCTTC
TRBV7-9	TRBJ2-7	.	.	CASSLGGARLSSYEQYF	TGTGCCAGCAGCTTAGGTGGAGCACGACTCAGCTCCTACGAGCAGTACTTC
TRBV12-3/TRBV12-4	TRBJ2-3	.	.	CASTIPGSTDTQYF	TGTGCCAGCACCATCCCGGGTAGCACAGATACGCAGTATTTT
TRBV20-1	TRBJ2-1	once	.	CSARGTANNEQFF	TGCAGTGCTAGAGGGACAGCGAACAATGAGCAGTTCTTC
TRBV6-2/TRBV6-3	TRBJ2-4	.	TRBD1	CASTIAGGGNIQYF	TGTGCCAGCACCATAGCAGGGGGTGGAAACATTCAGTACTTC
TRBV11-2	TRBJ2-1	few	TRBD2	CASSLVGLVHEQFF	TGTGCCAGCAGCTTAGTGGGACTAGTTCATGAGCAGTTCTTC
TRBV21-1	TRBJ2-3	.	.	CASSPSGGRRYFGTDTQYF	TGTGCCAGCAGCCCCTCCGGTGGCAGGCGCTATTTTGGCACAGATACGCAGTATTTT
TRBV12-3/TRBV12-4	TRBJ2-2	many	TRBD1	CASSFGTGYTGELFF	TGTGCCAGCAGTTTTGGGACAGGGTACACCGGGGAGCTGTTTTTT
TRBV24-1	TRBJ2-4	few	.	CATSASGGGDIQYF	TGTGCCACCAGTGCTTCCGGGGGAGGAGACATTCAGTACTTC
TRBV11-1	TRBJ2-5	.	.	CASTQGGPGTQYF	TGTGCCAGCACCCAAGGAGGGCCAGGGACCCAGTACTTC
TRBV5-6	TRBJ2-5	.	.	CASSLQLSGTQYF	TGTGCCAGCAGCTTACAGTTATCAGGGACCCAGTACTTC
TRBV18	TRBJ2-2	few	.	CASSTGTMNTGELFF	TGTGCCAGCTCAACCGGGACGATGAACACCGGGGAGCTGTTTTTT
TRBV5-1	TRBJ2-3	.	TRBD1	CASSILPGQAADTQYF	TGCGCCAGCAGCATACTCCCGGGACAGGCAGCAGATACGCAGTATTTT
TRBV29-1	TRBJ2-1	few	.	CSVEAGSAYNEQFF	TGCAGCGTTGAAGCCGGGTCTGCCTACAATGAGCAGTTCTTC
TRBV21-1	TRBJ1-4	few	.	CASQDRDRNEKLFF	TGTGCCAGCCAGGACAGGGACCGTAATGAAAAACTGTTTTTT
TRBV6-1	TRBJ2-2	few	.	CASSHTSLNTGELFF	TGTGCCAGCAGCCACACTAGCCTTAACACCGGGGAGCTGTTTTTT
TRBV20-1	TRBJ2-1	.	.	CSASSWQANEQFF	TGCAGTGCTAGTAGCTGGCAGGCCAATGAGCAGTTCTTC
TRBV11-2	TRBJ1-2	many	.	CASSLFSVASRYGYTF	TGTGCCAGCAGCTTATTTTCGGTGGCCTCCCGCTATGGCTACACCTTC
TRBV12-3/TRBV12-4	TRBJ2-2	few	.	CASSPGRAYSNTGELFF	TGTGCCAGCAGTCCGGGCAGGGCCTATTCGAACACCGGGGAGCTGTTTTTT
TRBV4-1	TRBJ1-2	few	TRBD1	CASSQGGTGVTNYGYTF	TGCGCCAGCAGCCAAGGTGGGACAGGCGTTACTAACTATGGCTACACCTTC
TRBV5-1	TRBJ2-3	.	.	CASIPHAGESTDTQYF	TGCGCCAGCATCCCCCATGCGGGTGAGAGCACAGATACGCAGTATTTT
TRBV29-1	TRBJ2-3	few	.	CSVDLTDITDTQYF	TGCAGCGTTGACCTTACCGATATCACAGATACGCAGTATTTT
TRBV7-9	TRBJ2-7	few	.	CASSLPGGPYEQYF	TGTGCCAGCAGCTTACCCGGGGGTCCCTACGAGCAGTACTTC
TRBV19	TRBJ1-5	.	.	CASSILSWGNQPQHF	TGTGCCAGTAGTATTTTGTCCTGGGGCAATCAGCCCCAGCATTTT
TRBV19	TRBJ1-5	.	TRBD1	CASSMGQYQPQHF	TGTGCCAGTAGTATGGGACAGTATCAGCCCCAGCATTTT
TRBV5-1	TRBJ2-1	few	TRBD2	CASRGLAVVNEQFF	TGCGCCAGCAGAGGACTAGCGGTAGTTAATGAGCAGTTCTTC
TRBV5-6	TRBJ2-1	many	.	CASSLKVNEQFF	TGTGCCAGCAGCTTGAAAGTTAATGAGCAGTTCTTC
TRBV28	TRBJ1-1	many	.	CASRAGATNTEAFF	TGTGCCAGCAGGGCAGGGGCGACGAACACTGAAGCTTTCTTT
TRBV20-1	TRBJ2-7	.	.	CSAQTASGFKPLYEQYF	TGCAGTGCTCAGACGGCCAGTGGATTTAAGCCCCTCTACGAGCAGTACTTC